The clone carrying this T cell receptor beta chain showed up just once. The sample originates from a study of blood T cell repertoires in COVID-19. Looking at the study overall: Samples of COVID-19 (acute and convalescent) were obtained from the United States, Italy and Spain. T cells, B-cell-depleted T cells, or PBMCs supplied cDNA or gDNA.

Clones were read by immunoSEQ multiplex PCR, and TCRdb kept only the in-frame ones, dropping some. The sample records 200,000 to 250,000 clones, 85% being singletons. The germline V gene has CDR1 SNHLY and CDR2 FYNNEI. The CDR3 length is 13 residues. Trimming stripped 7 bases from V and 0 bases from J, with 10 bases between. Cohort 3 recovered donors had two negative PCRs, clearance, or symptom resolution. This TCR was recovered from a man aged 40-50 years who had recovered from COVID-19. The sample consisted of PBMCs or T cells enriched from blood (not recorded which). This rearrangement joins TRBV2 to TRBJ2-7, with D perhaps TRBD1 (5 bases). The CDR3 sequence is CASIKDTSYEQYF. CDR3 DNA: TGTGCCAGCATTAAGGACACCTCCTACGAGCAGTACTTC. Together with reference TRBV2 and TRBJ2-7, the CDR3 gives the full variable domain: EPEVTQTPSHQVTQMGQEVILRCVPISNHLYFYWYRQILGQKVEFLVSFYNNEISEKSEIFDDQFSVERPDGSNFTLKIRSTKLEDSAMYFCASIKDTSYEQYFGPGTRLTVT.